Sequencing of this TCR beta chain was carried out in a study of blood T cell repertoires in COVID-19. Study-wide context: Specimens from acute and convalescent COVID-19 originated in the United States, Italy and Spain. PBMCs, B-cell-depleted T cells, or T cells were the source of the cDNA or gDNA that made up the material.

Original methodology: How many nucleated cells were present was estimated from reference gene primer amplification. The assay was immunoSEQ multiplex PCR, and TCRdb's table has in-frame clones only and misses some. From that table come the V and J calls and clone size; the DNA was used to work out D and trimming. The table has around 260,000 clones, around 90% seen once. The sequence derives from an older woman with COVID-19, enrolled during active disease. The material sequenced was peripheral blood.

CDR3: CSGGGFGETQYF. The CDR3 DNA sequence: TGCAGCGGCGGAGGGTTCGGGGAGACCCAGTACTTC. The chain employs TRBV29-1 and TRBJ2-5; perhaps TRBD2 as D (6 bases). The CDR3 sequence is 12 residues long. Trimming took 7 bases from V and 5 from J, leaving 14 bases between them. Germline loops: CDR1 SQVTM, CDR2 ANQGSEA. Filled out from reference TRBV29-1 and TRBJ2-5, the complete variable domain reads SAVISQKPSRDICQRGTSLTIQCQVDSQVTMMFWYRQQPGQSLTLIATANQGSEATYESGFVIDKFPISRPNLTFSTLTVSNMSPEDSSIYLCSGGGFGETQYFGPGTRLLVL.